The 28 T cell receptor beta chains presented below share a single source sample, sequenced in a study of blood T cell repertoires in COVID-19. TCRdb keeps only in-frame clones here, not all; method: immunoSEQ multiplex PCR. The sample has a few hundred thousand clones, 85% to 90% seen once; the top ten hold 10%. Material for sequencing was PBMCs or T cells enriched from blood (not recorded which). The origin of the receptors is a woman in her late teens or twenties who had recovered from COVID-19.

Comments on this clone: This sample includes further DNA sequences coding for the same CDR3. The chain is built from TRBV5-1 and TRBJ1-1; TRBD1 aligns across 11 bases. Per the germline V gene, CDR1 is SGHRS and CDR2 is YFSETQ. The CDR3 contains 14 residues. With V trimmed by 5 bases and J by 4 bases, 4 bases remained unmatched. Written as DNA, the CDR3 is TGCGCCAGCAGTCCCGGGACAGGGGGCACTGAAGCTTTCTTT. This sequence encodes CASSPGTGGTEAFF.

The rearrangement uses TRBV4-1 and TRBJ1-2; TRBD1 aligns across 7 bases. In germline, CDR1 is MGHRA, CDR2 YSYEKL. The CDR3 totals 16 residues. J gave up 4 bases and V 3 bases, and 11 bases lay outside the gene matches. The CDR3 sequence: CASSHPTGLGSYGYTF. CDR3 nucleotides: TGCGCCAGCAGCCACCCGACAGGGTTGGGGAGCTATGGCTACACCTTC.

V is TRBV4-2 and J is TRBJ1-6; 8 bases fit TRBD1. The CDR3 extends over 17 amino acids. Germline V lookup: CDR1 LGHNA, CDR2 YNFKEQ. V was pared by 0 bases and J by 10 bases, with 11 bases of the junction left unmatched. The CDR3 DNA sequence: TGTGCCAGCAGCCAAGATTCGCAGGGGGCTGGAGAATCACCCCTCCACTTT. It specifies CASSQDSQGAGESPLHF.

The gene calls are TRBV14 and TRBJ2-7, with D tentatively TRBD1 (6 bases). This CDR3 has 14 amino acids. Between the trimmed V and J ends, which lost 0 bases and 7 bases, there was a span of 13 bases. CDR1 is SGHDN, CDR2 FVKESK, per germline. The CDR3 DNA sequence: TGTGCCAGCAGCCAAGATTGGGGGCCGGGGGAGCAGTACTTC. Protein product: CASSQDWGPGEQYF.

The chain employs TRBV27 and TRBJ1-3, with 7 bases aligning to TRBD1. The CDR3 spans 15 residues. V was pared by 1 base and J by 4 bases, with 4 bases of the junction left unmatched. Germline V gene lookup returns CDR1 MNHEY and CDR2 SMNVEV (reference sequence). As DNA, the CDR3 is TGTGCCAGCAGTTTATGGCAGGGGGGAGGAAACACCATATATTTT. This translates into CASSLWQGGGNTIYF.

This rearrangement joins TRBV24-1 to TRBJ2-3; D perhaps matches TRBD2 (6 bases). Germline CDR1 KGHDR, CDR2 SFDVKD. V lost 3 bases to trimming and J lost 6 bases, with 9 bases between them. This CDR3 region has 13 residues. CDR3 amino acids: CATSDGGADTQYF. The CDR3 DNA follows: TGTGCCACCAGTGATGGAGGGGCGGATACGCAGTATTTT.

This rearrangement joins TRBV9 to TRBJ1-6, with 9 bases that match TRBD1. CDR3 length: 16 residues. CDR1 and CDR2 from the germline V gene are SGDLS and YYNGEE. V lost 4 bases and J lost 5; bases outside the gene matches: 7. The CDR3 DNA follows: TGTGCCAGCAGCTCCCAGACAGGGGGTAATAATTCACCCCTCCACTTT. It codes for CASSSQTGGNNSPLHF.

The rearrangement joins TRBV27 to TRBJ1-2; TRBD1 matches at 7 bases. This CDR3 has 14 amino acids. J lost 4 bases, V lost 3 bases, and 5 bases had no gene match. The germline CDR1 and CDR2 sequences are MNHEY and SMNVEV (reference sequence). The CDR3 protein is CASSFLGQRYGYTF. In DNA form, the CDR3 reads TGTGCCAGCAGTTTCTTGGGACAGCGCTATGGCTACACCTTC.

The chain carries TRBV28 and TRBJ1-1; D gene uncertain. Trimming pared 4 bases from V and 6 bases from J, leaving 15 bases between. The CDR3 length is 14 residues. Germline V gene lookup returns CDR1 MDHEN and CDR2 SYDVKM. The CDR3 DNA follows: TGTGCCAGCAGTTCCAAGCGAGGTCCCGCTGAAGCTTTCTTT. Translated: CASSSKRGPAEAFF. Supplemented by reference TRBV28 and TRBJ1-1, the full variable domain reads DVKVTQSSRYLVKRTGEKVFLECVQDMDHENMFWYRQDPGLGLRLIYFSYDVKMKEKGDIPEGYSVSREKKERFSLILESASTNQTSMYLCASSSKRGPAEAFFGQGTRLTVV.

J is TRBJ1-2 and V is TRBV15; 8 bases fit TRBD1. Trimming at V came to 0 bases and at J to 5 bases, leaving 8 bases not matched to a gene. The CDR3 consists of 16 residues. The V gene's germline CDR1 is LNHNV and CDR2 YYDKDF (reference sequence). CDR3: CATSRDWAGGSYGYTF. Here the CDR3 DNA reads TGTGCCACCAGCAGAGATTGGGCAGGGGGCTCTTATGGCTACACCTTC.

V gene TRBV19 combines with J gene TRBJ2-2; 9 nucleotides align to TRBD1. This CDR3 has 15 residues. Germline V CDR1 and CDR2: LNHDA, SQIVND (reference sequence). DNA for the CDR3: TGTGCTGGGGGACAGGGCCTGCTGAACACCGGGGAGCTGTTTTTT. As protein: CAGGQGLLNTGELFF.

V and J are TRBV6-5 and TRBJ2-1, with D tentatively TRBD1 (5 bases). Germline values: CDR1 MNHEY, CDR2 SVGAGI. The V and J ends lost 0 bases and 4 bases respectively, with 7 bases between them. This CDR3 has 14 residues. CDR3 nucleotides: TGTGCCAGCAGTTACTCTAGGGGATACAATGAGCAGTTCTTC. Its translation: CASSYSRGYNEQFF.

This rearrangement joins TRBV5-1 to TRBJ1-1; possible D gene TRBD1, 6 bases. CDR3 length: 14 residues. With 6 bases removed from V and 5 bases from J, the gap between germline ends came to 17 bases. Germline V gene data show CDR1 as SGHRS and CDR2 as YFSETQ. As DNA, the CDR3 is TGCGCCAGCACCATAGCGGGGGGGCAGACTGAAGCTTTCTTT. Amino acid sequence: CASTIAGGQTEAFF.

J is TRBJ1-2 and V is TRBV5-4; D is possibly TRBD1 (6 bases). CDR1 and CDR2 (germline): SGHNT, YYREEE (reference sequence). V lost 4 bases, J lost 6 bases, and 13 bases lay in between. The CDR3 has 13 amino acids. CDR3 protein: CASSTGTSDGYTF. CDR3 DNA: TGTGCCAGCAGCACCGGGACATCAGATGGCTACACCTTC.

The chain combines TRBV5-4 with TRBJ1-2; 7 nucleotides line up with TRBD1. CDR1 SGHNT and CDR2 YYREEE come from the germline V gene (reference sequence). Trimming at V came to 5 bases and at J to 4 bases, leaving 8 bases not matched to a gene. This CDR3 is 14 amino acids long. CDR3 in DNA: TGTGCCAGCAGTTCCGGGACAGAGATCTATGGCTACACCTTC. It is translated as CASSSGTEIYGYTF.

CDR3: CASSQGGGAALTYEQYF. DNA of the CDR3: TGTGCCAGCAGCCAAGGAGGAGGGGCAGCCTTAACCTACGAGCAGTACTTC. The gene calls are TRBV3-1 (or the pseudogene TRBV3-2) and TRBJ2-7; TRBD2 is a possible D gene (6 bases). CDR3 length equals 17 residues. Trimming removed 1 base from V and 2 bases from J, with 18 bases in between. CDR1 is LGHDT and CDR2 is YNNKEL in the germline V gene (reference sequence).

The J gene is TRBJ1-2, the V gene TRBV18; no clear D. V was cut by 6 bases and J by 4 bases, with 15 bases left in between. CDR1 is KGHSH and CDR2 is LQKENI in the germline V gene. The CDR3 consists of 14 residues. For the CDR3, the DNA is TGTGCCAGCTCCCCCAACCCCCTAATCTATGGCTACACCTTC. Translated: CASSPNPLIYGYTF.

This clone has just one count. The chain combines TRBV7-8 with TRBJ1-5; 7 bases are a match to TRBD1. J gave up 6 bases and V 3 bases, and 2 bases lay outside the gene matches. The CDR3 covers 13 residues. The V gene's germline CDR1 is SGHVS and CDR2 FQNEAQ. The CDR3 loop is CASSFGDSQPQHF. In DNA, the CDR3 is TGTGCCAGCAGCTTCGGGGACAGTCAGCCCCAGCATTTT.

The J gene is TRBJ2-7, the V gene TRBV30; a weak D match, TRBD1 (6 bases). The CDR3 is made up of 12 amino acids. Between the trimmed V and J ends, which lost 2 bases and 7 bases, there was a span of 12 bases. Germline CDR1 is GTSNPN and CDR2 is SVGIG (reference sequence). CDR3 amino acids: CAWSPTGSEQYF. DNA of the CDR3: TGTGCCTGGAGTCCGACAGGTTCAGAGCAGTACTTC.

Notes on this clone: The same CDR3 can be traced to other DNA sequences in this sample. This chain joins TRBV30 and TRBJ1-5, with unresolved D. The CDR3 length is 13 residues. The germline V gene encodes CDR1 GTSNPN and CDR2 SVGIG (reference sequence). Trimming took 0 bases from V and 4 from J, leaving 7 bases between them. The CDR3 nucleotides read TGTGCCTGGAGTGTCCGAGGGAATCAGCCCCAGCATTTT. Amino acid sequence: CAWSVRGNQPQHF.

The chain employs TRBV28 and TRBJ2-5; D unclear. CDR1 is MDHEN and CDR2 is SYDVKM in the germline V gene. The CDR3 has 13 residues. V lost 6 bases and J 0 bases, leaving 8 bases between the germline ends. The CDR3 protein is CASSPGNQETQYF. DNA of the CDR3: TGTGCCAGCAGCCCAGGCAACCAAGAGACCCAGTACTTC.

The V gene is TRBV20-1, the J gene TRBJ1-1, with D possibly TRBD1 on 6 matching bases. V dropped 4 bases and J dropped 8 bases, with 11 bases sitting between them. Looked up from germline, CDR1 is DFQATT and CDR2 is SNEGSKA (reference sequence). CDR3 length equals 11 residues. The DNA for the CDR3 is TGCAGTGCTAAACAGGGCCGAGAAGCTTTCTTT. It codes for CSAKQGREAFF.

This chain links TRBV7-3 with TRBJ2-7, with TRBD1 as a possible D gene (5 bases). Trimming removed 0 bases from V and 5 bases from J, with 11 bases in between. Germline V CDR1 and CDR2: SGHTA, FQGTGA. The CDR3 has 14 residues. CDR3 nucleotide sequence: TGTGCCAGCAGCTTAACTGGGGCATGGGACGAGCAGTACTTC. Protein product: CASSLTGAWDEQYF.

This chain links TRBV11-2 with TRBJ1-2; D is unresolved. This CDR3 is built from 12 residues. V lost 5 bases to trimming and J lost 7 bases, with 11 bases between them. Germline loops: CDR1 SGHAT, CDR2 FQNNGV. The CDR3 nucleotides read TGTGCCAGCAGCCAGACGGAGGGTGGCTACACCTTC. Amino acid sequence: CASSQTEGGYTF.

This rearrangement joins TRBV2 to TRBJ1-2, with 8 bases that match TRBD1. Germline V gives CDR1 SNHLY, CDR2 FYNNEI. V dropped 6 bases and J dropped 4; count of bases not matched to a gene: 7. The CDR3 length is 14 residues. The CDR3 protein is CASREDREFYGYTF. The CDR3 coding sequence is TGTGCCAGCAGGGAGGACAGGGAGTTCTATGGCTACACCTTC.

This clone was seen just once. This CDR3 is CASTKGVSGNQPQHF. The CDR3 DNA reads as TGTGCCAGCACGAAAGGGGTTTCGGGCAATCAGCCCCAGCATTTT. The rearrangement joins TRBV2 to TRBJ1-5, with D tentatively TRBD1 (5 bases). The V gene lost 7 bases and the J gene lost 2 bases, with 15 bases spanning the gap. The length of the CDR3 is 15 residues. From germline, CDR1 is SNHLY and CDR2 FYNNEI.

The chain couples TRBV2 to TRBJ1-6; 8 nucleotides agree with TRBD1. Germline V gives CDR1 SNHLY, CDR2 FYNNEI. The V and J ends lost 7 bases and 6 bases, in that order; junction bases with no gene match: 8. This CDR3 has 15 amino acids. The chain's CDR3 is CASIVLDRGNSPLHF. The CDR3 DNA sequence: TGTGCCAGCATCGTCTTAGACAGGGGTAATTCACCCCTCCACTTT. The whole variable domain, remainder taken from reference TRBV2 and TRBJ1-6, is EPEVTQTPSHQVTQMGQEVILRCVPISNHLYFYWYRQILGQKVEFLVSFYNNEISEKSEIFDDQFSVERPDGSNFTLKIRSTKLEDSAMYFCASIVLDRGNSPLHFGNGTRLTVT.

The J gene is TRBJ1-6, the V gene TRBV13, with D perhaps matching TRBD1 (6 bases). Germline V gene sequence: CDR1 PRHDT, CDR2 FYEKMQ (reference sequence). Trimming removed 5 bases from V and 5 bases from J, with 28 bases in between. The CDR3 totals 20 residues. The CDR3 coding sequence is TGTGCCAGCAGCAACCGCGGTATGACAATAGGTAGGGGGAATAATTCACCCCTCCACTTT. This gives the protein CASSNRGMTIGRGNNSPLHF. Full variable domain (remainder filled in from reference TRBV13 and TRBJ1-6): AAGVIQSPRHLIKEKRETATLKCYPIPRHDTVYWYQQGPGQDPQFLISFYEKMQSDKGSIPDRFSAQQFSDYHSELNMSSLELGDSALYFCASSNRGMTIGRGNNSPLHFGNGTRLTVT.